The 23 T cell receptor beta chains presented below share a single source sample, sequenced in a study of CD8+CD57+ T cells in acquired aplastic anemia. It was genomic DNA that served as the template for profiling TCR beta VDJ and CDR3. TCRdb re-derived calls from the reads in MiXCR, one entry per CDR3 protein. The sample shows hundreds of thousands of distinct CDR3 sequences, roughly half of them seen only once. The specimen was sorted CD4+, CD8+, or CD8+CD57+ T cells (not recorded which) from PBMCs. These receptors all stem from a human donor with severe aplastic anemia or a healthy control (not recorded which).

The chain recombines TRBV24-1 with TRBJ2-7, with 7 bases fitting TRBD1. J gave up 3 bases and V 4 bases, and 8 bases lay outside the gene matches. This CDR3 is 15 amino acids long. Germline CDR1 reads KGHDR; CDR2 reads SFDVKD. The CDR3 DNA reads as TGTGCCACCAGTGAGGGGGACAGCCGGTTCTACGAGCAGTACTTC. It specifies CATSEGDSRFYEQYF.

The chain uses TRBV6-1 and TRBJ1-2, with D uncertain. Germline-derived CDR1 and CDR2 are MNHNS and SASEGT. The CDR3 runs to 12 residues. The V end was cut by 5 bases, the J end by 4 bases, with 8 bases between. As DNA, the CDR3 is TGTGCCAGCAGTAGCCTTCTCTATGGCTACACCTTC. Amino acids: CASSSLLYGYTF.

V is TRBV11-3 and J is TRBJ2-7, with 12 bases aligning to TRBD2. Unmatched junction bases numbered 10, after V lost 1 base and J lost 3 bases. The CDR3 runs 18 residues. Per the germline V gene, CDR1 is SGHNT and CDR2 is YENEEA. The CDR3 DNA reads TGTGCCAGCAGCTTAGGTCGTCGACTAGCGGGGGAAGGCTACGAGCAGTACTTC. Protein: CASSLGRRLAGEGYEQYF. Full variable domain (remainder filled in from reference TRBV11-3 and TRBJ2-7): EAGVVQSPRYKIIEKKQPVAFWCNPISGHNTLYWYLQNLGQGPELLIRYENEEAVDDSQLPKDRFSAERLKGVDSTLKIQPAELGDSAVYLCASSLGRRLAGEGYEQYFGPGTRLTVT.

The chain carries TRBV10-1 and TRBJ2-5; 7 bases are shared with TRBD2. Trimming took 4 bases from V and 7 from J; bases not matched to a gene: 12. The CDR3 has 15 residues. CDR1 is WNHNN, CDR2 SYGVQD, per germline (reference sequence). For the CDR3, the DNA is TGCGCCAGCAGTGGGGAGACTAGCCCTAGTGGGACCCAGTACTTC. Protein: CASSGETSPSGTQYF.

Comments on this clonotype: The junction does not match germline at one end; this may be a read error. This chain links TRBV9 with TRBJ2-5; 7 bases are a match to TRBD1. Germline lookup yields CDR1 SGDLS and CDR2 YYNGEE. The CDR3 runs 14 residues. The CDR3 here is CASSAWDSPETQCF. The DNA of the CDR3 is TGTGCCAGCAGCGCTTGGGACAGTCCAGAGACCCAGTGCTTC. The full variable domain, its missing parts supplied by reference TRBV9 and TRBJ2-5, is DSGVTQTPKHLITATGQRVTLRCSPRSGDLSVYWYQQSLDQGLQFLIQYYNGEERAKGNILERFSAQQFPDLHSELNLSSLELGDSALYFCASSAWDSPETQCFGPGTRLLVL.

This clonotype was recorded at least ten times. This chain connects TRBV19 to TRBJ1-4, with D uncertain. This CDR3 is built from 15 residues. Germline V gene data show CDR1 as LNHDA and CDR2 as SQIVND (reference sequence). Trimming removed 5 bases from V and 8 bases from J, with 18 bases in between. CDR3 amino acids: CASSSRPSNGEKLFF. The CDR3 region has the DNA TGTGCCAGTAGTTCTCGTCCCTCTAACGGGGAAAAACTGTTTTTT.

The CDR3 protein is CASSSLGGADGYTF. CDR3 sequence (DNA): TGTGCCAGCAGCTCCTTGGGGGGGGCAGATGGCTACACCTTC. The chain links TRBV7-3 to TRBJ1-2; tentative D call: TRBD1 (6 bases). CDR1 and CDR2 from the germline V gene are SGHTA and FQGTGA. V was shortened by 4 bases and J by 6 bases, with 15 bases between the two germline ends. The CDR3 covers 14 residues.

The genes are TRBV7-9 and TRBJ1-1; D unresolved. This CDR3 contains 12 residues. Germline CDR1 is SEHNR and CDR2 is FQNEAQ (reference sequence). V was cut by 3 bases and J by 6 bases, with 8 bases left in between. The chain's CDR3 is CASSFPVAEAFF. The CDR3 coding sequence is TGTGCCAGCAGCTTCCCAGTAGCTGAAGCTTTCTTT.

Concerning this clonotype itself: One end of the junction fails to match germline, which may point to a read error. V and J are TRBV5-1 and TRBJ2-2, with 8 bases matching TRBD1. The CDR3 has 18 residues. Germline V lookup: CDR1 SGHRS, CDR2 YFSETQ. The CDR3 DNA reads as TGCGCCAGCAGTTCCGGACAGGGCCGCGCTTCGTTGGTCGGGGGGCTGTTTTTT. Translation gives CASSSGQGRASLVGGLFF.

The CDR3 DNA follows: TGTGCCAGCAGCTCCGGGGGAAAGCAGTTCTTC. Translated, it gives CASSSGGKQFF. The gene calls are TRBV7-3 and TRBJ2-1; a weak D match, TRBD2 (6 bases). The length of the CDR3 is 11 residues. CDR1 and CDR2 from the germline V gene are SGHTA and FQGTGA. V gave up 4 bases and J gave up 11 bases, with 9 bases separating them.

Details on this clonotype: Its ends do not fully match the called genes, so a read error is possible. The rearrangement joins TRBV5-5 to TRBJ1-4, with 9 bases lining up with TRBD1. Germline V gene data show CDR1 as SGHKS and CDR2 as YYEKEE (reference sequence). This CDR3 has 15 residues. CDR3 residues: CASRGTGTTNENLFF. DNA for the CDR3: TGTGCCAGCAGGGGGACAGGGACAACTAATGAAAACCTGTTTTTT.

This sequence joins TRBV24-1 and TRBJ2-2; tentative D call: TRBD1 (6 bases). Germline loops: CDR1 KGHDR, CDR2 SFDVKD. This CDR3 has 16 residues. V gave up 0 bases and J gave up 1 base, with 8 bases separating them. DNA for the CDR3: TGTGCCACCAGTGATTTGGGGGACATGAACACCGGGGAGCTGTTTTTT. This codes for CATSDLGDMNTGELFF.

The CDR3 region is CSATDREGTEAFF. Written as DNA, the CDR3 is TGCAGCGCTACCGACAGGGAAGGAACTGAAGCTTTCTTT. This chain connects TRBV29-1 to TRBJ1-1; 7 bases align to TRBD1. The length of the CDR3 is 13 residues. Germline CDR1 and CDR2: SQVTM and ANQGSEA. Trimming cost V 7 bases and J 5 bases; bases outside gene matches: 10.

The chain carries TRBV9 and TRBJ2-7, with TRBD2 matching over 8 bases. The CDR3 loop spans 16 amino acids. Unmatched junction bases numbered 9, after V lost 1 base and J lost 3 bases. The germline CDR1 and CDR2 sequences are SGDLS and YYNGEE. CDR3 DNA: TGTGCCAGCAGCGTAACGGGGGGACTAGGTTACTACGAGCAGTACTTC. It specifies CASSVTGGLGYYEQYF.

This clonotype was detected ten times or more. This chain uses TRBV6-2 or TRBV6-3 with TRBJ2-5, with unresolved D. CDR1 and CDR2 from the germline V gene are MNHEY and SVGEGT. The CDR3 is 12 residues long. With 11 bases removed from V and 2 bases from J, the gap between germline ends came to 12 bases. The DNA for the CDR3 is TGTGCCGGTGGTCATCCTCAAGAGACCCAGTACTTC. Residues: CAGGHPQETQYF.

V gene TRBV19 combines with J gene TRBJ1-5; TRBD1 is a possible D gene (6 bases). Germline loops: CDR1 LNHDA, CDR2 SQIVND (reference sequence). The CDR3 covers 14 residues. Trimming removed 7 bases from V and 0 bases from J, with 10 bases in between. In nucleotides, the CDR3 is TGTGCCAGTAAGGGACAATATAGCAATCAGCCCCAGCATTTT. It translates to CASKGQYSNQPQHF.

The chain links TRBV6-4 to TRBJ2-2; D call uncertain. Trimming cost V 4 bases and J 6 bases, with 9 bases left between them. CDR1 is MRHNA, CDR2 SNTAGT, per germline. The CDR3 is made up of 13 amino acids. The CDR3 coding sequence is TGTGCCAGCAGTGTGGGGTTCGCCGGGGAGCTGTTTTTT. Its protein product is CASSVGFAGELFF.

This clonotype showed up many times. The genes are TRBV2 and TRBJ1-1, with D perhaps matching TRBD1 (5 bases). The V end lost 7 bases, the J end lost 4 bases, and 16 bases lay between the germline ends. This CDR3 is built from 14 residues. CDR1 and CDR2 from the germline V gene are SNHLY and FYNNEI. This CDR3 is CASTREVGSTEAFF. Written as DNA, the CDR3 is TGTGCCAGCACCAGGGAGGTTGGTAGCACTGAAGCTTTCTTT.

This clonotype was seen repeatedly, ten times or more. The chain uses TRBV5-6 and TRBJ2-5; 12 positions match TRBD1. The CDR3 totals 15 residues. V lost 4 bases, J lost 5 bases, and 6 bases stayed unmatched. Germline CDR1 SGHDT, CDR2 YYEEEE. The CDR3 nucleotides read TGTGCCAGCAGCGGGGGACAGGGGGCTTTTGAGACCCAGTACTTC. This encodes CASSGGQGAFETQYF.

The CDR3 sequence: CATSDLSDPEQFF. The CDR3 DNA sequence: TGTGCCACCAGTGATTTGTCCGACCCTGAGCAGTTCTTC. The chain couples TRBV24-1 to TRBJ2-1; no clear D gene. The CDR3 spans 13 residues. Trimming removed 0 bases from V and 9 bases from J, with 8 bases in between. Looked up from germline, CDR1 is KGHDR and CDR2 is SFDVKD.

The rearrangement uses TRBV20-1 and TRBJ1-2; a possible D gene is TRBD1 (5 bases). With 5 bases removed from V and 12 bases from J, the gap between germline ends came to 10 bases. The CDR3 length is 9 residues. Germline CDR1 and CDR2: DFQATT and SNEGSKA (reference sequence). The CDR3 DNA sequence: TGCAGTGCTCCTCTGGGGGACACCTTC. It is translated as CSAPLGDTF.

This clonotype has a handful of counts. This chain uses TRBV7-8 with TRBJ1-2; D is possibly TRBD1 (5 bases). The ends were cut back, 6 bases at V and 13 bases at J, with 15 bases in the middle. CDR1 is SGHVS and CDR2 is FQNEAQ in the germline V gene. The CDR3 length is 11 residues. CDR3 region: CASSRTQSSTF. The DNA of the CDR3 is TGTGCCAGCAGTCGGACACAATCTTCCACCTTC.

Many counts were recorded for this clonotype. The V gene is TRBV6-1, the J gene TRBJ1-1, with D maybe TRBD1 (5 bases). Looked up from germline, CDR1 is MNHNS and CDR2 is SASEGT. This CDR3 comprises 14 residues. V was pared by 2 bases and J by 6 bases, with 13 bases between. CDR3 nucleotide sequence: TGTGCCAGCAGTGAACGGGACTCCCGACCTGAAGCTTTCTTT. It is translated as CASSERDSRPEAFF.